These 30 T cell receptor beta chains came from one sample sequenced in a study of blood T cell repertoires in COVID-19. Measured with immunoSEQ multiplex PCR; TCRdb has only the in-frame clones, and not every one. This table holds some 21,000 clones, about nine tenths found once. The sample consisted of peripheral blood. The receptors here all came from a human donor in a cohort sampled during active COVID-19.

The rearrangement joins TRBV19 to TRBJ1-2, with TRBD1 identical over 8 bases. The CDR3 is 17 residues long. V lost 5 bases, J lost 2 bases, and 13 bases stayed unmatched. The germline V gene encodes CDR1 LNHDA and CDR2 SQIVND (reference sequence). The CDR3 reads CASSFGPGGVSNYGYTF. CDR3 nucleotide sequence: TGTGCCAGTAGTTTCGGTCCAGGGGGCGTTTCGAACTATGGCTACACCTTC.

The chain carries TRBV23-1 and TRBJ1-1, with 10 bases matching TRBD1. TRBV23-1 is an ORF, and what it does is uncertain. The CDR3 extends over 18 amino acids. Germline trimming cut 3 bases from V and 0 bases from J; bases unmatched to any gene: 10. The CDR3 is CASSQRQGAPHMNTEAFF. The CDR3 DNA is TGCGCCAGCAGTCAGCGACAGGGGGCCCCCCACATGAACACTGAAGCTTTCTTT.

CDR3 region: CASSPDSNSPLHF. In nucleotides, the CDR3 is TGTGCCAGCAGCCCCGACAGTAATTCACCCCTCCACTTT. The V gene is TRBV7-3, the J gene TRBJ1-6; the D gene is possibly TRBD1 (5 bases). Germline V gene data show CDR1 as SGHTA and CDR2 as FQGTGA. The CDR3 runs 13 residues. Between the trimmed V and J ends, which lost 5 bases and 6 bases, there was a span of 8 bases.

The V call is TRBV7-2, the J call TRBJ2-7, with D possibly being TRBD1 (6 bases). V was cut by 5 bases and J by 3 bases, with 17 bases left in between. CDR3 length: 15 amino acids. Germline V gives CDR1 SGHTA, CDR2 FQGNSA. Written as DNA, the CDR3 is TGTGCCAGCAGCATAACAGGGCAGGTTTACTACGAGCAGTACTTC. Translated: CASSITGQVYYEQYF.

The rearrangement joins TRBV4-3 to TRBJ1-2, with D perhaps TRBD1 (6 bases). The V gene's germline CDR1 is LGHNA and CDR2 YSLEER. Trimming took 1 base from V and 3 from J, leaving 9 bases between them. The CDR3 has 14 residues. The CDR3 reads CASSQGGGHYGYTF. DNA for the CDR3: TGCGCCAGCAGCCAAGGCGGGGGCCACTATGGCTACACCTTC.

The chain carries TRBV27 and TRBJ2-1; 7 positions agree with TRBD2. This CDR3 contains 14 residues. J gave up 6 bases and V 2 bases, and 4 bases lay outside the gene matches. Looked up from germline, CDR1 is MNHEY and CDR2 is SMNVEV (reference sequence). The CDR3 DNA reads TGTGCCAGCAGTTTAGGTTGGGGGGGCAATGAGCAGTTCTTC. It codes for CASSLGWGGNEQFF.

The chain employs TRBV6-6 and TRBJ2-1; 12 nucleotides agree with TRBD2. The germline CDR1 and CDR2 sequences are MNHNY and SVGAGI (reference sequence). The CDR3 has 16 amino acids. V was clipped by 6 bases and J by 2 bases; unmatched bases: 5. The CDR3 reads CASSRGLAGTYNEQFF. For the CDR3, the DNA is TGTGCCAGCAGCCGCGGACTAGCGGGGACCTACAATGAGCAGTTCTTC.

The genes are TRBV5-5 and TRBJ2-2; D is unclear. This CDR3 has 17 residues. V lost 4 bases and J 0 bases, leaving 16 bases between the germline ends. From germline, CDR1 is SGHKS and CDR2 YYEKEE (reference sequence). The CDR3 sequence: CASSSVFAETNTGELFF. The CDR3 bases are TGTGCCAGCAGCAGCGTTTTCGCAGAAACGAACACCGGGGAGCTGTTTTTT.

This clone turned up a few times. J is TRBJ1-1 and V is TRBV14; D is unresolved. CDR3 size: 11 residues. Deletions cut 1 base from V and 7 bases from J, with 4 bases between. The germline V gene encodes CDR1 SGHDN and CDR2 FVKESK. The CDR3 here is CASSQVNEAFF. CDR3 coding DNA: TGTGCCAGCAGCCAAGTCAATGAAGCTTTCTTT.

The rearrangement joins TRBV9 to TRBJ2-2; unclear D gene. This CDR3 is built from 16 residues. Trimming took off 0 bases at V and 0 bases at J, with 9 bases between the two ends. The germline CDR1 and CDR2 sequences are SGDLS and YYNGEE. The CDR3 DNA follows: TGTGCCAGCAGCGTAGGGCAGACTCCGAACACCGGGGAGCTGTTTTTT. Translated, it gives CASSVGQTPNTGELFF.

The gene calls are TRBV3-1 (or the pseudogene TRBV3-2) and TRBJ1-1, with TRBD1 as a possible D gene (5 bases). The V end was cut by 2 bases, the J end by 8 bases, with 15 bases between. CDR3 size: 14 residues. CDR1 and CDR2 (germline): LGHDT, YNNKEL (reference sequence). CDR3 sequence (DNA): TGTGCCAGCAGCCAATACCGGGGGACGCAGGAAGCTTTCTTT. Protein product: CASSQYRGTQEAFF.

This clone was detected a few times. The chain has TRBV10-3 and TRBJ1-6; 9 nucleotides line up with TRBD1. V was pared by 6 bases and J by 0 bases, with 9 bases of the junction left unmatched. The CDR3 loop spans 18 amino acids. Germline CDR1 and CDR2: ENHRY and SYGVKD. CDR3 sequence (DNA): TGTGCCATCAGCGTAACCCGGGACAGGGCCTCCTATAATTCACCCCTCCACTTT. This codes for CAISVTRDRASYNSPLHF.

V and J are TRBV6-5 and TRBJ1-5; tentative D call: TRBD1 (6 bases). The germline gives CDR1 MNHEY, CDR2 SVGAGI. The CDR3 is made up of 15 amino acids. V lost 2 bases, J lost 2 bases, and 10 bases lay in between. In DNA, the CDR3 is TGTGCCAGCAGTTACATACAGGGTGGCAATCAGCCCCAGCATTTT. This sequence encodes CASSYIQGGNQPQHF.

The genes are TRBV19 and TRBJ1-2; no firm D call. Deletions cut 4 bases from V and 3 bases from J, with 3 bases between. Germline CDR1 LNHDA, CDR2 SQIVND (reference sequence). The CDR3 is 11 amino acids. The CDR3 DNA sequence: TGTGCCAGTAGTACGTACTATGGCTACACCTTC. Its protein product is CASSTYYGYTF.

The chain joins TRBV7-6 to TRBJ2-7, with 7 bases lining up with TRBD2. Germline CDR1 reads SGHVS; CDR2 reads FNYEAQ. V was pared by 5 bases and J by 3 bases, with 7 bases of the junction left unmatched. The CDR3 has 14 residues. CDR3 DNA: TGTGCCAGCAGCACCAACCGGGGGGTCTACGAGCAGTACTTC. It is translated as CASSTNRGVYEQYF.

This chain connects TRBV30 to TRBJ2-7; D is perhaps TRBD1 (5 bases). The CDR3 length is 12 residues. With 4 bases removed from V and 3 bases from J, the gap between germline ends came to 10 bases. Germline V gives CDR1 GTSNPN, CDR2 SVGIG (reference sequence). CDR3 loop: CAWKPQVYEQYF. The CDR3 coding sequence is TGTGCCTGGAAGCCACAGGTCTACGAGCAGTACTTC. Together with reference TRBV30 and TRBJ2-7, the CDR3 gives the full variable domain: SQTIHQWPATLVQPVGSPLSLECTVEGTSNPNLYWYRQAAGRGLQLLFYSVGIGQISSEVPQNLSASRPQDRQFILSSKKLLLSDSGFYLCAWKPQVYEQYFGPGTRLTVT.

This chain links TRBV6-2 or TRBV6-3 with TRBJ2-7; 10 positions match TRBD1. CDR1 is MNHEY, CDR2 SVGEGT, per germline. CDR3 size: 14 residues. The junction had 8 bases not matched to a gene; V was cut back by 6 bases and J by 6 bases. The CDR3 region is CASSRGTGAFEQYF. For the CDR3, the DNA is TGTGCCAGCAGCAGGGGGACAGGGGCCTTCGAGCAGTACTTC.

The chain links TRBV27 to TRBJ2-1; weak D call: TRBD2 (5 bases). The CDR3 spans 14 residues. CDR1 MNHEY and CDR2 SMNVEV come from the germline V gene (reference sequence). The V and J ends lost 4 bases and 9 bases respectively, with 16 bases between them. The CDR3 protein is CASSYRRRGTEQFF. In DNA, the CDR3 is TGTGCCAGCAGTTACCGGCGACGGGGAACTGAGCAGTTCTTC.

V and J are TRBV18 and TRBJ1-5; TRBD1 is a possible D gene (6 bases). Germline V gene lookup returns CDR1 KGHSH and CDR2 LQKENI. CDR3 length equals 17 residues. Trimming removed 5 bases from V and 3 bases from J, with 20 bases in between. In nucleotides, the CDR3 is TGTGCCAGCTCATCCGTTGGGCGAACAGGGATCAATCAGCCCCAGCATTTT. The encoded protein is CASSSVGRTGINQPQHF.

The J gene is TRBJ1-1, the V gene TRBV27; D is possibly TRBD1 (5 bases). V dropped 5 bases and J dropped 7 bases, with 23 bases sitting between them. The germline V gene has CDR1 MNHEY and CDR2 SMNVEV (reference sequence). This CDR3 has 16 amino acids. The CDR3 spells CASSLPFSTASFEAFF. The CDR3 DNA follows: TGTGCCAGCAGTCTCCCCTTTTCGACAGCTTCCTTTGAAGCTTTCTTT.

The chain uses TRBV7-2 and TRBJ1-1; TRBD1 aligns across 7 bases. The germline CDR1 and CDR2 sequences are SGHTA and FQGNSA. The CDR3 covers 13 residues. After removal of 5 bases from V and 7 bases from J, the junction contained 7 bases not matched to a gene. In DNA, the CDR3 is TGTGCCAGCAGCGAGAGGGGGCCGGGTGAAGCTTTCTTT. Protein sequence: CASSERGPGEAFF.

The J gene is TRBJ2-3, the V gene TRBV18, with TRBD2 matching over 11 bases. Germline V lookup: CDR1 KGHSH, CDR2 LQKENI. V shed 3 bases and J 5 bases; nucleotides not matched to a gene: 7. The CDR3 runs 16 residues. CDR3 nucleotide sequence: TGTGCCAGCTCACCCGCCGGGACTAGCGGTGGAGATACGCAGTATTTT. Protein: CASSPAGTSGGDTQYF.

The V and J genes are TRBV11-3 and TRBJ1-4; D is undetermined. Germline V gene lookup returns CDR1 SGHNT and CDR2 YENEEA. CDR3 length equals 19 residues. Trimming left V 4 bases short and J 0 bases short, with 21 bases between. CDR3: CASSSFVGGSIATNEKLFF. DNA of the CDR3: TGTGCCAGCAGCTCCTTCGTTGGAGGGTCCATCGCAACTAATGAAAAACTGTTTTTT.

This rearrangement joins TRBV6-1 to TRBJ1-1; weak D call: TRBD1 (5 bases). The V gene's germline CDR1 is MNHNS and CDR2 SASEGT. V lost 0 bases and J 8 bases, leaving 10 bases between the germline ends. The CDR3 runs 13 residues. The CDR3 sequence: CASSEAPGREAFF. In DNA, the CDR3 is TGTGCCAGCAGTGAAGCGCCAGGGAGGGAAGCTTTCTTT.

The chain couples TRBV4-3 to TRBJ2-7; a weak D match, TRBD2 (7 bases). The CDR3 length is 15 residues. Germline-derived CDR1 and CDR2 are LGHNA and YSLEER. The V and J ends lost 0 bases and 6 bases respectively, with 15 bases between them. CDR3 in amino acids: CASSQDYGRGVEQYF. DNA of the CDR3: TGCGCCAGCAGCCAAGACTATGGGAGGGGGGTCGAGCAGTACTTC.

The chain uses TRBV3-1 (or the pseudogene TRBV3-2) and TRBJ2-7, with D maybe TRBD1 (6 bases). With 4 bases removed from V and 3 bases from J, the gap between germline ends came to 16 bases. The CDR3 loop spans 15 amino acids. The V gene's germline CDR1 is LGHDT and CDR2 YNNKEL (reference sequence). The CDR3 coding sequence is TGTGCCAGCAGCCCTACTCAGGGGAACGACTACGAGCAGTACTTC. Protein sequence: CASSPTQGNDYEQYF.

J is TRBJ2-7 and V is TRBV5-5; D remains ambiguous. Per the germline V gene, CDR1 is SGHKS and CDR2 is YYEKEE (reference sequence). V was shortened by 4 bases and J by 2 bases, with 7 bases between the two germline ends. This CDR3 is 12 amino acids long. The CDR3 is CASSGRTYEQYF. CDR3 nucleotides: TGTGCCAGCAGCGGCAGGACCTACGAGCAGTACTTC.

This chain links TRBV10-3 with TRBJ2-6; D is uncertain. Per the germline V gene, CDR1 is ENHRY and CDR2 is SYGVKD. Trimming pared 3 bases from V and 4 bases from J, leaving 16 bases between. The CDR3 extends over 17 amino acids. CDR3 region: CAISEVPATSGANVLTF. The CDR3 DNA is TGTGCCATCAGTGAAGTCCCCGCAACATCCGGGGCCAACGTCCTGACTTTC.

The rearrangement links TRBV10-3 to TRBJ1-2, with 7 bases that match TRBD1. Germline V lookup: CDR1 ENHRY, CDR2 SYGVKD. V shed 10 bases, J shed 7 bases, and the junction held 15 bases outside the gene matches. CDR3 size: 14 residues. The CDR3 is CATSKGQTPSGYTF. The CDR3 nucleotides are TGTGCCACCTCCAAGGGACAGACTCCATCTGGCTACACCTTC.

V usage is TRBV6-4 and J usage is TRBJ2-1; 7 bases match TRBD2. Germline lookup yields CDR1 MRHNA and CDR2 SNTAGT. The CDR3 extends over 12 amino acids. V dropped 10 bases and J dropped 4; count of bases not matched to a gene: 4. The CDR3 protein is CATRGVYNEQFF. The CDR3 bases are TGTGCCACCCGGGGGGTTTACAATGAGCAGTTCTTC.